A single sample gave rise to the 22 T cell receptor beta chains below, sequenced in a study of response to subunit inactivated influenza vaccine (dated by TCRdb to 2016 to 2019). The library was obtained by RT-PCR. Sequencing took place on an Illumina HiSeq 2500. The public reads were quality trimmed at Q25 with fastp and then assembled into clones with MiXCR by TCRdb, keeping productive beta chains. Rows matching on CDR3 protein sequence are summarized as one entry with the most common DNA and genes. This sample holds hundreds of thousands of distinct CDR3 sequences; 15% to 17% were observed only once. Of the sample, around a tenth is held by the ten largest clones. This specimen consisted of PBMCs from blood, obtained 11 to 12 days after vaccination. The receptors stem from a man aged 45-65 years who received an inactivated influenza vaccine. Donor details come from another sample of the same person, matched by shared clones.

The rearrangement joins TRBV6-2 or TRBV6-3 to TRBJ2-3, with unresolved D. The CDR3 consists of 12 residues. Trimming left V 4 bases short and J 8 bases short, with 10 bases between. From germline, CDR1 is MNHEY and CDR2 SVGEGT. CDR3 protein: CASSSLSSTQYF. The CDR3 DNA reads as TGTGCCAGCAGTTCCCTAAGCTCTACGCAGTATTTT.

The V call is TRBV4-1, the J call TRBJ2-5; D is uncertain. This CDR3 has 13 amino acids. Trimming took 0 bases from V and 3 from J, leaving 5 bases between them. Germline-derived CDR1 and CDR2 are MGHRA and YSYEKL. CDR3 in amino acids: CASSQEVEETQYF. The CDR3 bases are TGCGCCAGCAGCCAAGAAGTCGAAGAGACCCAGTACTTC.

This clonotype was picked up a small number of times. CDR3 sequence: CASSEGQGGIQYF. DNA of the CDR3: TGTGCCAGCAGCGAAGGACAGGGTGGCATTCAGTACTTC. The J gene is TRBJ2-4, the V gene TRBV7-9; 8 nucleotides match TRBD1. J lost 9 bases, V lost 5 bases, and 6 bases had no gene match. CDR1 and CDR2 from the germline V gene are SEHNR and FQNEAQ (reference sequence). The CDR3 totals 13 residues.

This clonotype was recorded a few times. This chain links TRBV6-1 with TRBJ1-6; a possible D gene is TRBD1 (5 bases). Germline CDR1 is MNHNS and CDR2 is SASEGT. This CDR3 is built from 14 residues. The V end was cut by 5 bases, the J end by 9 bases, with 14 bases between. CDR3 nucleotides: TGTGCCAGCAGTACGCAGGGTGGGGGTTCACCCCTCCACTTT. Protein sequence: CASSTQGGGSPLHF.

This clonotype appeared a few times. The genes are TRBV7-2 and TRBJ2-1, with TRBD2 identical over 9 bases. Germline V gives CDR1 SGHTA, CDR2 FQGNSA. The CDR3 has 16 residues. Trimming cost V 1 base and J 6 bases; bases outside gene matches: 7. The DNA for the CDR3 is TGTGCCAGCAGCTTAGAACCGGGACTAGCTTTCAATGAGCAGTTCTTC. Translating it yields CASSLEPGLAFNEQFF.

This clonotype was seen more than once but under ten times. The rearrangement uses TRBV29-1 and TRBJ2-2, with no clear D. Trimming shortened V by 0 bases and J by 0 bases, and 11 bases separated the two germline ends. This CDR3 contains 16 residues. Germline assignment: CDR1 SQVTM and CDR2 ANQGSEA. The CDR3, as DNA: TGCAGCGTTGAAGATCTTGGCAGCGCGAACACCGGGGAGCTGTTTTTT. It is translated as CSVEDLGSANTGELFF.

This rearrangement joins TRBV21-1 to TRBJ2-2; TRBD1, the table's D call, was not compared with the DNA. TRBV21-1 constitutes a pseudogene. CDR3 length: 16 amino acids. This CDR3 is CASSEGQGENTGELFF. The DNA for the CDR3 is TGTGCCAGCAGCGAAGGACAGGGGGAGAACACCGGGGAGCTGTTTTTT.

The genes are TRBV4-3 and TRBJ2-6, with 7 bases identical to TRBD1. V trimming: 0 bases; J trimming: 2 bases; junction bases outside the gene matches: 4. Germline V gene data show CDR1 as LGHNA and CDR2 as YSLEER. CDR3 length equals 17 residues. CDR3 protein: CASSQEPGQTGANVLTF. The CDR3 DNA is TGCGCCAGCAGCCAAGAGCCGGGACAGACTGGGGCCAACGTCCTGACTTTC.

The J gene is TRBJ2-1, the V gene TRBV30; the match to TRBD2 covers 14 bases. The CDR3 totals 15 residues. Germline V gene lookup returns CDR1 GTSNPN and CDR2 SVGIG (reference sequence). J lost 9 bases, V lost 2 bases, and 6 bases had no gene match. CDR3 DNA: TGTGCCTGGAGTCCCGGACTAGCGGGGGGTGGTGAGCAGTTCTTC. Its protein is CAWSPGLAGGGEQFF.

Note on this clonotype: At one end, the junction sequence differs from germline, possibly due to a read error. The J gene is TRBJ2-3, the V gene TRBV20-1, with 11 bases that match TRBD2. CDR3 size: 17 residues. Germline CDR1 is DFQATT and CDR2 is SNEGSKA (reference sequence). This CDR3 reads CCAIRLAGGKEKDTQYF. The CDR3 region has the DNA TGCTGTGCTATTAGGCTAGCGGGGGGCAAAGAGAAAGATACGCAGTATTTT.

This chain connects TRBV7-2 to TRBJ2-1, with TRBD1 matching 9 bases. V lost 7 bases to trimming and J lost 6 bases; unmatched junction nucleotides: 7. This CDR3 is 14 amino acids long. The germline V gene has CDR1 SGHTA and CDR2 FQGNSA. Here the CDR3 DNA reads TGTGCCAGCACCCTGGGACAGGGCGCCAATGAGCAGTTCTTC. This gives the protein CASTLGQGANEQFF.

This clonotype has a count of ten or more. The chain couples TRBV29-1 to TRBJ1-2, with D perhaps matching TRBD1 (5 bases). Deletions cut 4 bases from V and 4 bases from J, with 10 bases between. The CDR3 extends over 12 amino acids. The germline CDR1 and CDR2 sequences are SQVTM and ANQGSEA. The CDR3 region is CSVGGPAYGYTF. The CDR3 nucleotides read TGCAGCGTTGGGGGCCCGGCCTATGGCTACACCTTC.

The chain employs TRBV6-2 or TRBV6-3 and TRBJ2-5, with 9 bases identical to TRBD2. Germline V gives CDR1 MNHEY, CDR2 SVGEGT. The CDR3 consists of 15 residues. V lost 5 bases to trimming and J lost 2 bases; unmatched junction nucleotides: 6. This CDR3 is CASSRRLAEQETQYF. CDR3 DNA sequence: TGTGCCAGCAGTCGACGACTAGCGGAACAAGAGACCCAGTACTTC.

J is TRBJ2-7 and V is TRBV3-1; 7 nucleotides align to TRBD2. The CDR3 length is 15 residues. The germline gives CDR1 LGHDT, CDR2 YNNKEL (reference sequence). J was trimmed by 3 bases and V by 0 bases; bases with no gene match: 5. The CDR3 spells CASSQEGSGYYEQYF. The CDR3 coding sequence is TGTGCCAGCAGCCAAGAGGGTAGCGGGTACTACGAGCAGTACTTC.

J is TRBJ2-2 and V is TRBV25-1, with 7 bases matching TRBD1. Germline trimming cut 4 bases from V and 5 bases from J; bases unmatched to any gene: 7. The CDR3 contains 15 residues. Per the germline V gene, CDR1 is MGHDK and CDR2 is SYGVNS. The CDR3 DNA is TGTGCCAGCAGTGCGGGGACAGCCACTACCGGGGAGCTGTTTTTT. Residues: CASSAGTATTGELFF.

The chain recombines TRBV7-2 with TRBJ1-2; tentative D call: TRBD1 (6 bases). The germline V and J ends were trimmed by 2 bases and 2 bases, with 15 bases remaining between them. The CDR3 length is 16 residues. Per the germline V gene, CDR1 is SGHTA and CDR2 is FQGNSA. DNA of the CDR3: TGTGCCAGCAGCTTATCCGGGGAGGGGGGCAACTATGGCTACACCTTC. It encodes CASSLSGEGGNYGYTF.

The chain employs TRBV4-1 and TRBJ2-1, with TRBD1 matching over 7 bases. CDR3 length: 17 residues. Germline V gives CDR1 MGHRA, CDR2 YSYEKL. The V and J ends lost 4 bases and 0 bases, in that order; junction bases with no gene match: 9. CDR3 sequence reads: CASSRRDSTNSYNEQFF. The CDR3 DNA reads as TGCGCCAGCAGCCGACGGGACAGTACAAACTCCTACAATGAGCAGTTCTTC.

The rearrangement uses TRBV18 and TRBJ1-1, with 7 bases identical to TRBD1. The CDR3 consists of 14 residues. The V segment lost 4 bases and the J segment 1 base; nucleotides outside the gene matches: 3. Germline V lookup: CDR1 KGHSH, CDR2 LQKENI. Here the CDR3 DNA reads TGTGCCAGCTCACAGACAGGGCAGAACACTGAAGCTTTCTTT. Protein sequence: CASSQTGQNTEAFF.

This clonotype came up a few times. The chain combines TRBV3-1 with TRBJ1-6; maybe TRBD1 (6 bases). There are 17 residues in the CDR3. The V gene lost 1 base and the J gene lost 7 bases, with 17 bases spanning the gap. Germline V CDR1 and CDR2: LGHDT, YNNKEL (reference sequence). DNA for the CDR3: TGTGCCAGCAGCCAAGTTGGCAGGGGTTTTATGAATTCACCCCTCCACTTT. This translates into CASSQVGRGFMNSPLHF.

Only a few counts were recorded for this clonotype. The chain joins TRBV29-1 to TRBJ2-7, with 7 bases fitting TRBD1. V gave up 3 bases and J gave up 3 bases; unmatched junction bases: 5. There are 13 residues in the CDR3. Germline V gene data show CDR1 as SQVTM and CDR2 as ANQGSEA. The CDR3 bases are TGCAGCGTTGAGGGACAGACCGACTACGAGCAGTACTTC. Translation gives CSVEGQTDYEQYF.

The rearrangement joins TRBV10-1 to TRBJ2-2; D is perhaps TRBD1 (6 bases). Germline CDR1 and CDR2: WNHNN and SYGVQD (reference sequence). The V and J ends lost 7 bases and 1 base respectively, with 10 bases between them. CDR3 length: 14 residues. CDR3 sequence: CASNSDRNTGELFF. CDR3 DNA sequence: TGCGCCAGCAATTCGGACAGGAACACCGGGGAGCTGTTTTTT.

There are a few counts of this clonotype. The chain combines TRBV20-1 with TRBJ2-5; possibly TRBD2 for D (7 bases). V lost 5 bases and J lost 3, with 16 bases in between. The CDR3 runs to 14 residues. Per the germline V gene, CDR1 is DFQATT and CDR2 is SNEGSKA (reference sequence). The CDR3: CSAQGGGGEETQYF. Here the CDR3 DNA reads TGCAGTGCTCAAGGGGGGGGCGGGGAAGAGACCCAGTACTTC.